Presented here are 15 T cell receptor beta chains from one specimen sequenced in a study of cytomegalovirus exposure and HLA in healthy donors. Amplification used 60 Vbeta primers and 13 Jbeta primers. The data were produced by immunoSEQ multiplex PCR, yet TCRdb's version contains in-frame clones alone and is incomplete. Among some 110,000 clones listed, 13% to 15% were seen once. The sequencing sample was made of PBMCs. These receptors all come from a female donor in good health and CMV-seronegative.

This rearrangement joins TRBV7-2 to TRBJ1-1; possible D gene TRBD1, 5 bases. CDR3 size: 15 residues. Germline V CDR1 and CDR2: SGHTA, FQGNSA. The V and J ends lost 3 bases and 3 bases respectively, with 14 bases between them. The CDR3 is CASSLSDSPYTEAFF. CDR3 DNA: TGTGCCAGCAGCTTGTCCGACAGTCCGTACACTGAAGCTTTCTTT. The variable domain in full, with the rest retrieved from reference TRBV7-2 and TRBJ1-1, is GAGVSQSPSNKVTEKGKDVELRCDPISGHTALYWYRQSLGQGLEFLIYFQGNSAPDKSGLPSDRFSAERTGGSVSTLTIQRTQQEDSAVYLCASSLSDSPYTEAFFGQGTRLTVV.

This clone turned up a few times. V gene TRBV6-5 combines with J gene TRBJ2-7, with a tentative D call TRBD1 (6 bases). Germline V gene lookup returns CDR1 MNHEY and CDR2 SVGAGI. Trimming took off 6 bases at V and 1 base at J, with 13 bases between the two ends. The CDR3 runs 14 residues. CDR3 in DNA: TGTGCCAGCAGAGTACAGGGAGCGTCCTACGAGCAGTACTTC. Amino acids: CASRVQGASYEQYF.

The rearrangement links TRBV27 to TRBJ2-3; 11 bases are a match to TRBD2. In germline, CDR1 is MNHEY, CDR2 SMNVEV (reference sequence). CDR3 length equals 19 residues. V was clipped by 8 bases and J by 1 base; unmatched bases: 17. CDR3 residues: CASEPGLAGFGGGTDTQYF. DNA for the CDR3: TGTGCCAGCGAACCCGGACTAGCGGGTTTCGGCGGTGGCACAGATACGCAGTATTTT.

This clone was seen only a few times. DNA of the CDR3: TGCGCCAGCAGCCAACTAGATCTGGGACTAGCTTACAATGAGCAGTTCTTC. This gives the protein CASSQLDLGLAYNEQFF. The rearrangement joins TRBV4-1 to TRBJ2-1; 9 nucleotides agree with TRBD2. From germline, CDR1 is MGHRA and CDR2 YSYEKL. The CDR3 consists of 17 residues. With 2 bases clipped from V and 4 bases from J, the junction kept 9 bases outside the gene matches.

V usage is TRBV5-1 and J usage is TRBJ1-2; the match to TRBD1 covers 8 bases. The CDR3 has 16 amino acids. V shed 4 bases, J shed 8 bases, and the junction held 16 bases outside the gene matches. Germline V CDR1 and CDR2: SGHRS, YFSETQ. CDR3 in amino acids: CASSLGQGKLYWGYTF. In DNA form, the CDR3 reads TGCGCCAGCAGCCTAGGACAGGGAAAACTTTATTGGGGCTACACCTTC. The full variable domain, with the rest looked up from reference TRBV5-1 and TRBJ1-2, is KAGVTQTPRYLIKTRGQQVTLSCSPISGHRSVSWYQQTPGQGLQFLFEYFSETQRNKGNFPGRFSGRQFSNSRSEMNVSTLELGDSALYLCASSLGQGKLYWGYTFGSGTRLTVV.

V and J are TRBV28 and TRBJ2-7; TRBD1 matches at 11 bases. Trimming took 5 bases from V and 7 from J; bases not matched to a gene: 10. CDR1 is MDHEN and CDR2 is SYDVKM in the germline V gene. The CDR3 loop spans 15 amino acids. CDR3 loop: CASSQDPGQGVEQYF. The DNA for the CDR3 is TGTGCCAGCAGTCAGGACCCGGGACAGGGGGTTGAGCAGTACTTC.

The chain employs TRBV25-1 and TRBJ1-4; no firm D call. CDR1 is MGHDK and CDR2 is SYGVNS in the germline V gene. V was cut by 3 bases and J by 4 bases, with 12 bases left in between. CDR3 size: 15 residues. The CDR3 protein is CASSDNIRLNEKLFF. In nucleotides, the CDR3 is TGTGCCAGCAGTGATAATATCAGACTTAATGAAAAACTGTTTTTT.

This chain connects TRBV6-5 to TRBJ2-5; 7 bases fit TRBD1. CDR3 length: 13 residues. V was pared by 9 bases and J by 1 base, with 5 bases of the junction left unmatched. Germline assignment: CDR1 MNHEY and CDR2 SVGAGI. The CDR3 region has the DNA TGTGCCAGTATGACAGGGCCCCAAGAGACCCAGTACTTC. The encoded protein is CASMTGPQETQYF.

This chain links TRBV10-3 with TRBJ1-1; 8 bases are a match to TRBD1. The CDR3 is made up of 15 amino acids. V gave up 10 bases and J gave up 0 bases; unmatched junction bases: 10. Germline V gene sequence: CDR1 ENHRY, CDR2 SYGVKD. The CDR3 loop reads CATTGTGDMNTEAFF. In DNA form, the CDR3 reads TGTGCCACAACTGGGACAGGAGATATGAACACTGAAGCTTTCTTT.

This clone was found a few times. The V and J genes are TRBV25-1 and TRBJ2-1; 7 bases are a match to TRBD1. V shed 7 bases, J shed 5 bases, and the junction held 8 bases outside the gene matches. Germline V gene data show CDR1 as MGHDK and CDR2 as SYGVNS. The CDR3 is 14 amino acids. The CDR3 sequence is CASTSTGPHNEQFF. CDR3 sequence (DNA): TGTGCCAGCACCTCGACAGGGCCTCACAATGAGCAGTTCTTC.

The chain carries TRBV19 and TRBJ1-2, with no clear D. The CDR3 has 14 residues. Germline lookup yields CDR1 LNHDA and CDR2 SQIVND (reference sequence). V gave up 5 bases and J gave up 4 bases, with 14 bases separating them. DNA of the CDR3: TGTGCCAGTAGTCTTGGCATCGGGAGCTATGGCTACACCTTC. The encoded protein is CASSLGIGSYGYTF.

This clone was seen repeatedly, ten times or more. The CDR3 loop is CAWGRDNSPLHF. CDR3 nucleotide sequence: TGTGCCTGGGGCAGGGATAATTCACCCCTCCACTTT. The chain recombines TRBV30 with TRBJ1-6; possibly TRBD1 for D (5 bases). This CDR3 has 12 amino acids. The germline V gene encodes CDR1 GTSNPN and CDR2 SVGIG (reference sequence). The germline V and J ends were trimmed by 5 bases and 5 bases, with 7 bases remaining between them.

The chain links TRBV28 to TRBJ1-2, with D possibly TRBD1 on 5 matching bases. V was trimmed by 0 bases and J by 8 bases, leaving 13 bases between them. Per germline, CDR1 MDHEN and CDR2 SYDVKM. CDR3 length: 14 residues. CDR3 DNA: TGTGCCAGCAGTTTATGGGCCAGGGAGGGGGGCTACACCTTC. The encoded protein is CASSLWAREGGYTF.

The J gene is TRBJ2-7, the V gene TRBV7-2; D gene unclear. This CDR3 is 14 amino acids long. Trimming cost V 1 base and J 3 bases, with 10 bases left between them. Germline V gene data show CDR1 as SGHTA and CDR2 as FQGNSA. Here the CDR3 DNA reads TGTGCCAGCAGCTTAGGAGTGGCGGACTACGAGCAGTACTTC. This codes for CASSLGVADYEQYF.

V usage is TRBV28 and J usage is TRBJ1-2; TRBD1 matches at 7 bases. The V gene end was trimmed by 5 bases and the J gene end by 2 bases; junction bases not matched to a gene: 14. Germline lookup yields CDR1 MDHEN and CDR2 SYDVKM. This CDR3 has 17 residues. CDR3 coding DNA: TGTGCCAGCAGTCTCCTTTTGAACCGGGACAGAAACTATGGCTACACCTTC. It specifies CASSLLLNRDRNYGYTF.